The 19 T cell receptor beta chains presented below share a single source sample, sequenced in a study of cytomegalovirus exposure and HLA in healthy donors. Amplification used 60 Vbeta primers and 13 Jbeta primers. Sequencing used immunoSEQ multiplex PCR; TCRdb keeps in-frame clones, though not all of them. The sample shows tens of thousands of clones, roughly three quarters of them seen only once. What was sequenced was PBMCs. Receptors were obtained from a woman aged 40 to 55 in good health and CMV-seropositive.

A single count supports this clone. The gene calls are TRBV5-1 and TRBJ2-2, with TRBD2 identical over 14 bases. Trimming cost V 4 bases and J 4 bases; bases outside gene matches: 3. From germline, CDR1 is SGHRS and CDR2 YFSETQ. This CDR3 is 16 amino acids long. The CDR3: CASSTGLAGGTGELFF. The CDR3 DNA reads TGCGCCAGCAGCACCGGACTAGCGGGGGGCACCGGGGAGCTGTTTTTT.

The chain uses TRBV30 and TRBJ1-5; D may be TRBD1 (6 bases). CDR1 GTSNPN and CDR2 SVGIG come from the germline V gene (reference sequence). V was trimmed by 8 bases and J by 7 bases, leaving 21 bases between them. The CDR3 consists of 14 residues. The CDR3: CAGGFSNREQPQHF. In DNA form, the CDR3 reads TGTGCCGGGGGTTTTAGTAACAGGGAGCAGCCCCAGCATTTT. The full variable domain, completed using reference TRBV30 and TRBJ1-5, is SQTIHQWPATLVQPVGSPLSLECTVEGTSNPNLYWYRQAAGRGLQLLFYSVGIGQISSEVPQNLSASRPQDRQFILSSKKLLLSDSGFYLCAGGFSNREQPQHFGDGTRLSIL.

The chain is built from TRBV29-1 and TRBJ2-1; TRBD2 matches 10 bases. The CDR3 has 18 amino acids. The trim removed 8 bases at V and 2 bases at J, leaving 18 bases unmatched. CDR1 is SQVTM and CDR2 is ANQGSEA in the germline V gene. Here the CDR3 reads CSIAAGGPSGFTYNEQFF. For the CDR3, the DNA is TGCAGCATTGCAGCGGGAGGGCCTTCAGGTTTTACCTACAATGAGCAGTTCTTC.

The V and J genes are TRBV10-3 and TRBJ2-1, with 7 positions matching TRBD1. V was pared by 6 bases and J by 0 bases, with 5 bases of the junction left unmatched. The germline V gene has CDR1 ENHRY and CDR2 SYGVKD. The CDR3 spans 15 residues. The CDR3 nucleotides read TGTGCCATCAGAGGGGGCGCCGGCTCCTACAATGAGCAGTTCTTC. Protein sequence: CAIRGGAGSYNEQFF.

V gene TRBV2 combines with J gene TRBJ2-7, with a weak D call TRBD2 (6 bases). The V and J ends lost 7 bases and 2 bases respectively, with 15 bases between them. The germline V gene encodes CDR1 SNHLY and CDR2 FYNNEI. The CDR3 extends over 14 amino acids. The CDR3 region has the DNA TGTGCCAGCACCGGATCGCGGGGAGCCTACGAGCAGTACTTC. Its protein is CASTGSRGAYEQYF. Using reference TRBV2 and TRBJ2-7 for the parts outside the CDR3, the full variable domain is EPEVTQTPSHQVTQMGQEVILRCVPISNHLYFYWYRQILGQKVEFLVSFYNNEISEKSEIFDDQFSVERPDGSNFTLKIRSTKLEDSAMYFCASTGSRGAYEQYFGPGTRLTVT.

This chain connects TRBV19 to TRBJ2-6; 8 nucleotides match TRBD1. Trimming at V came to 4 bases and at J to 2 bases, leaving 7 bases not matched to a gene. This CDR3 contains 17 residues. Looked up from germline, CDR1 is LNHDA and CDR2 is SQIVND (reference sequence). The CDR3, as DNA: TGTGCCAGTAGTAACAGGGGGACGACGGCTGGGGCCAACGTCCTGACTTTC. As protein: CASSNRGTTAGANVLTF.

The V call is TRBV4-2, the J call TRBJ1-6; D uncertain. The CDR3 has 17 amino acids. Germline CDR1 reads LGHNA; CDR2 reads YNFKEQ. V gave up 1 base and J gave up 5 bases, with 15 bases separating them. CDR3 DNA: TGTGCCAGCAGCCAAGGTTTTTCGGCAGGTGATAATTCACCCCTCCACTTT. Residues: CASSQGFSAGDNSPLHF.

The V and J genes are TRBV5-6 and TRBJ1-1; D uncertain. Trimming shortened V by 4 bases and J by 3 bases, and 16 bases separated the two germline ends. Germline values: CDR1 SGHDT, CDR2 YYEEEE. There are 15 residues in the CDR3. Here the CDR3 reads CASSPVGVSDTEAFF. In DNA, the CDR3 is TGTGCCAGCAGCCCGGTCGGGGTCTCGGACACTGAAGCTTTCTTT.

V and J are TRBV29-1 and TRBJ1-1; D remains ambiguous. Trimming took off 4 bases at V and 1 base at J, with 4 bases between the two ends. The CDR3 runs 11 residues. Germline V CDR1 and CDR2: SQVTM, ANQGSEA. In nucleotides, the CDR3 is TGCAGCGTTGGTCAGAACACTGAAGCTTTCTTT. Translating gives CSVGQNTEAFF.

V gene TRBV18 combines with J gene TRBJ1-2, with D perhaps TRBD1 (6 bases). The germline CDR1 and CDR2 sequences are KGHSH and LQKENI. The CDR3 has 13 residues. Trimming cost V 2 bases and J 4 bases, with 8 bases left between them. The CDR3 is CASSPDRFYGYTF. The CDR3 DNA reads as TGTGCCAGCTCACCAGACAGGTTCTATGGCTACACCTTC.

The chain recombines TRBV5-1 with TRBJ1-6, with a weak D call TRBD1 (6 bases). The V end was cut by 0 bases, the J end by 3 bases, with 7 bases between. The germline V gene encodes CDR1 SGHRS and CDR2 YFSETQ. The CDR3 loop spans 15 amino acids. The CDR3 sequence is CASSLVGGYNSPLHF. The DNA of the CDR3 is TGCGCCAGCAGCTTGGTAGGGGGCTATAATTCACCCCTCCACTTT. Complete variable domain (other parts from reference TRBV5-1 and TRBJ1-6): KAGVTQTPRYLIKTRGQQVTLSCSPISGHRSVSWYQQTPGQGLQFLFEYFSETQRNKGNFPGRFSGRQFSNSRSEMNVSTLELGDSALYLCASSLVGGYNSPLHFGNGTRLTVT.

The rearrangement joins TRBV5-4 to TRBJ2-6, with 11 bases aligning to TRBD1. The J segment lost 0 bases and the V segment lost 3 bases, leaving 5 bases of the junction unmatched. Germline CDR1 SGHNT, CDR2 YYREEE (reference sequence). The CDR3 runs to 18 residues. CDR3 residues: CASSYGQGAYSGANVLTF. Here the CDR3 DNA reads TGTGCCAGCAGCTACGGACAGGGGGCCTACTCTGGGGCCAACGTCCTGACTTTC.

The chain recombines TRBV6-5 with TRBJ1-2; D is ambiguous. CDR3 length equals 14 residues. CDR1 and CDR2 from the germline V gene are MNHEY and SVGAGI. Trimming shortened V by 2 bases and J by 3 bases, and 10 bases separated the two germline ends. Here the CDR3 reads CASSYVGAYYGYTF. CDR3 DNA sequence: TGTGCCAGCAGTTACGTCGGAGCCTACTATGGCTACACCTTC.

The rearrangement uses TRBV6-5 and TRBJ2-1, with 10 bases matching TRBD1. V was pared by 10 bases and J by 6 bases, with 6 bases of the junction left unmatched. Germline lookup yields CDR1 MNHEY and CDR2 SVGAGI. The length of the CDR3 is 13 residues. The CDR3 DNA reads TGTGCCACCCGACAGGGGGCAGGCAATGAGCAGTTCTTC. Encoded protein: CATRQGAGNEQFF.

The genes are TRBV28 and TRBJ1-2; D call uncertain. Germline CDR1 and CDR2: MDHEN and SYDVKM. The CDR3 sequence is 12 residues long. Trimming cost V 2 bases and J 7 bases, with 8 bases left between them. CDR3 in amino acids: CASSLERSGYTF. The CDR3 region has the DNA TGTGCCAGCAGTTTAGAGAGAAGTGGCTACACCTTC.

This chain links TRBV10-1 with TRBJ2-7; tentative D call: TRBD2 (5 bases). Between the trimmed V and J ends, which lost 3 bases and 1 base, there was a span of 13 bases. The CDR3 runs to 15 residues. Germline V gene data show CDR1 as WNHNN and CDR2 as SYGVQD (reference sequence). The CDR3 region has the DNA TGCGCCAGCAGTGAATATCCGCCGGGGTCCTACGAGCAGTACTTC. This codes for CASSEYPPGSYEQYF.

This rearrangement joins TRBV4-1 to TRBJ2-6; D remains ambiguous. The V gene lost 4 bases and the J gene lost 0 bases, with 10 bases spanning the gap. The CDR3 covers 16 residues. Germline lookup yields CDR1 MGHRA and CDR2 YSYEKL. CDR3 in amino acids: CASSPRVGSGANVLTF. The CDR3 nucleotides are TGCGCCAGCAGCCCCCGGGTGGGCTCTGGGGCCAACGTCCTGACTTTC.

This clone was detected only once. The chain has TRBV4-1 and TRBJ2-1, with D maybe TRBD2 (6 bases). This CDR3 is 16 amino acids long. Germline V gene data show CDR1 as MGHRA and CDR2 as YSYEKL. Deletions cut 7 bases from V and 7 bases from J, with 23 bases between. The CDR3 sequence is CASTTNLAAYGNEQFF. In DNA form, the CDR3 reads TGCGCCAGCACCACCAACTTAGCGGCCTATGGTAATGAGCAGTTCTTC.

The CDR3, as DNA: TGTGCCAGCAGGAACCGGGACTTGGGCAGCACTGAAGCTTTCTTT. Translated, it gives CASRNRDLGSTEAFF. The chain joins TRBV2 to TRBJ1-1, with TRBD1 as a possible D gene (5 bases). The CDR3 consists of 15 residues. Per germline, CDR1 SNHLY and CDR2 FYNNEI. The V end was cut by 6 bases, the J end by 4 bases, with 18 bases between. Drawing the rest from reference TRBV2 and TRBJ1-1, the complete variable domain is EPEVTQTPSHQVTQMGQEVILRCVPISNHLYFYWYRQILGQKVEFLVSFYNNEISEKSEIFDDQFSVERPDGSNFTLKIRSTKLEDSAMYFCASRNRDLGSTEAFFGQGTRLTVV.